A single sample is the source of the 4 T cell receptor beta chains below, sequenced in a study of blood T cell repertoires in COVID-19. Here immunoSEQ multiplex PCR was the method, and the copy in TCRdb shows in-frame clones only, minus some. The sample lists around 20,000 clones; almost 85% were seen once. The sequenced material came from peripheral blood. All receptors come from an elderly man with acute or convalescent COVID-19.

This clone came up once. The chain joins TRBV19 to TRBJ2-2; tentative D call: TRBD1 (5 bases). The length of the CDR3 is 15 residues. Germline CDR1 LNHDA, CDR2 SQIVND (reference sequence). V gave up 5 bases and J gave up 0 bases, with 10 bases separating them. CDR3 nucleotides: TGTGCCAGTAGTGGAGACAGAGCGAACACCGGGGAGCTGTTTTTT. Amino acid sequence: CASSGDRANTGELFF. Full variable domain (outside the CDR3, taken from reference TRBV19 and TRBJ2-2): DGGITQSPKYLFRKEGQNVTLSCEQNLNHDAMYWYRQDPGQGLRLIYYSQIVNDFQKGDIAEGYSVSREKKESFPLTVTSAQKNPTAFYLCASSGDRANTGELFFGEGSRLTVL.

The gene calls are TRBV27 and TRBJ2-3, with 9 positions matching TRBD2. CDR3 length: 14 amino acids. CDR1 is MNHEY, CDR2 SMNVEV, per germline (reference sequence). Trimming cost V 6 bases and J 4 bases; bases outside gene matches: 5. CDR3 nucleotide sequence: TGTGCCAGCAGGTGGGGACTAGCCTCAGATACGCAGTATTTT. It encodes CASRWGLASDTQYF.

V usage is TRBV7-3 and J usage is TRBJ2-7; a weak D match, TRBD2 (5 bases). Germline CDR1 and CDR2: SGHTA and FQGTGA. The CDR3 is made up of 13 amino acids. V was shortened by 4 bases and J by 5 bases, with 12 bases between the two germline ends. CDR3 nucleotides: TGTGCCAGCAGCTACGGGGAAATGGACGAGCAGTACTTC. Protein: CASSYGEMDEQYF.

Written as DNA, the CDR3 is TGCGCCAGCAGCTTGGGGGCCCCCTATGGCTACACCTTC. This encodes CASSLGAPYGYTF. The chain has TRBV5-1 and TRBJ1-2; D gene uncertain. V was pared by 0 bases and J by 4 bases, with 7 bases between. The germline V gene has CDR1 SGHRS and CDR2 YFSETQ. This CDR3 is 13 amino acids long.